Detailed here is one TCR beta chain. The CDR3 is 15 amino acids. V lost 4 bases, J lost 3 bases, and 13 bases lay in between. From germline, CDR1 is MGHRA and CDR2 YSYEKL. This entry belongs to a study of blood T cell repertoires in COVID-19. Study processing details: For nucleated cells, counts were estimated from reference gene primer amplification. Repertoires were generated with immunoSEQ multiplex PCR, while TCRdb's copy carries only in-frame clones and drops some. That table is the source of V, J and clone size, and D and trimming were worked out from the DNA. This table holds about 200,000 clones, roughly 85% found once. Two consecutive negative NP/OP PCR tests, clearance, or resolved symptoms defined Cohort 3 recovery.

This sequence was found in a man aged 35 to 55 who had recovered from COVID-19. The rearrangement uses TRBV4-1 and TRBJ2-1; possibly TRBD2 for D (5 bases). The sequencing input was PBMCs or T cells enriched from blood (not recorded which). This CDR3 is CASSPQTRRYNEQFF. CDR3 DNA sequence: TGCGCCAGCAGCCCCCAAACTAGACGCTACAATGAGCAGTTCTTC.